These 32 T cell receptor beta chains were all obtained from the same sample, sequenced in a study of cytomegalovirus exposure and HLA in healthy donors. PCR primers comprised 60 Vbeta and 13 Jbeta primers. Generated by immunoSEQ multiplex PCR, the TCRdb table keeps only in-frame clones and is missing some. The table shows under 300,000 clones, with just over 70% occurring only once. Material for sequencing was PBMCs. The receptors were gathered from a female donor in good health and CMV-seronegative.

The chain has TRBV27 and TRBJ1-5, with 12 bases aligning to TRBD1. The CDR3 runs to 16 residues. Looked up from germline, CDR1 is MNHEY and CDR2 is SMNVEV (reference sequence). V gave up 2 bases and J gave up 2 bases; unmatched junction bases: 1. The CDR3 nucleotides are TGTGCCAGCAGTTTAGGGACAGGGGGCCGCAATCAGCCCCAGCATTTT. It encodes CASSLGTGGRNQPQHF.

CDR3 DNA sequence: TGTGCCGCAACCGGGGGGGGCTATGGCTACACCTTC. Translating gives CAATGGGYGYTF. The chain carries TRBV10-3 and TRBJ1-2; D perhaps matches TRBD1 (5 bases). The CDR3 consists of 12 residues. Trimming removed 11 bases at V and 4 bases at J, with 14 bases between. Germline V CDR1 and CDR2: ENHRY, SYGVKD.

DNA of the CDR3: TGTGCCAGCCACAGGGGGCTTAGCACAGATACGCAGTATTTT. Translating gives CASHRGLSTDTQYF. The chain employs TRBV10-3 and TRBJ2-3; 9 bases are shared with TRBD1. CDR1 is ENHRY and CDR2 is SYGVKD in the germline V gene. This CDR3 has 14 amino acids. The trim removed 10 bases at V and 0 bases at J, leaving 5 bases unmatched.

The chain is built from TRBV7-2 and TRBJ2-7; no definite D call. The V gene lost 5 bases and the J gene lost 6 bases, with 14 bases spanning the gap. The CDR3 has 13 residues. Germline loops: CDR1 SGHTA, CDR2 FQGNSA. DNA for the CDR3: TGTGCCAGCAGCCTCTCAATCGCGCGCGAGCAGTACTTC. It specifies CASSLSIAREQYF.

The chain employs TRBV30 and TRBJ2-7; TRBD2 matches 9 bases. CDR1 is GTSNPN and CDR2 is SVGIG in the germline V gene (reference sequence). V was clipped by 1 base and J by 7 bases; unmatched bases: 8. This CDR3 contains 14 residues. CDR3 protein: CAWSGGRGLGEQYF. The CDR3 DNA reads TGTGCCTGGAGTGGCGGGAGGGGCCTGGGAGAGCAGTACTTC.

The V gene is TRBV5-6, the J gene TRBJ1-2, with a tentative D call TRBD1 (6 bases). V lost 4 bases to trimming and J lost 7 bases, with 17 bases between them. Germline values: CDR1 SGHDT, CDR2 YYEEEE. The CDR3 length is 14 residues. The DNA of the CDR3 is TGTGCCAGCAGCGTGGAGGGGGGGCGTAGTGGCTACACCTTC. This codes for CASSVEGGRSGYTF.

J is TRBJ1-1 and V is TRBV19; 7 nucleotides align to TRBD1. CDR3 length equals 16 residues. Losses at the gene ends were 6 bases for V and 2 bases for J; bases not matched to a gene: 12. CDR1 and CDR2 (germline): LNHDA, SQIVND (reference sequence). The CDR3 loop is CASRRIRDSSNTEAFF. The CDR3 DNA sequence: TGTGCCAGTAGACGCATACGGGACAGCTCTAACACTGAAGCTTTCTTT.

This clone turned up a few times. The chain uses TRBV7-9 and TRBJ2-1; 11 bases are shared with TRBD2. The V and J ends lost 0 bases and 8 bases, in that order; junction bases with no gene match: 3. This CDR3 is built from 15 residues. Germline CDR1 SEHNR, CDR2 FQNEAQ (reference sequence). CDR3 nucleotides: TGTGCCAGCAGCTTAGCTAGCGGGAGGGCGGATGAGCAGTTCTTC. Residues: CASSLASGRADEQFF.

The V call is TRBV4-1, the J call TRBJ2-1; 8 nucleotides agree with TRBD2. The V and J ends lost 6 bases and 1 base, in that order; junction bases with no gene match: 11. CDR1 and CDR2 from the germline V gene are MGHRA and YSYEKL. The CDR3 extends over 17 amino acids. The DNA of the CDR3 is TGCGCCAGCAGTCTTCCCATAGCGGGACGTTCCTACAATGAGCAGTTCTTC. It codes for CASSLPIAGRSYNEQFF.

The chain recombines TRBV28 with TRBJ2-2; TRBD2 might be the D (5 bases). Germline V gene lookup returns CDR1 MDHEN and CDR2 SYDVKM. The CDR3 has 13 residues. Trimming took 1 base from V and 6 from J, leaving 6 bases between them. The CDR3 DNA reads as TGTGCCAGCAGTTTATTAGCGCCCGGGGAGCTGTTTTTT. Its protein product is CASSLLAPGELFF.

In its sample, this clone was seen once. The V gene is TRBV2, the J gene TRBJ1-2; 8 nucleotides agree with TRBD1. The germline V gene encodes CDR1 SNHLY and CDR2 FYNNEI. This CDR3 spans 14 amino acids. With V trimmed by 1 base and J by 4 bases, 2 bases remained unmatched. CDR3 coding DNA: TGTGCCAGCAGTGAAGGACAGGGGCGCTATGGCTACACCTTC. Its protein product is CASSEGQGRYGYTF. The full variable domain, rest sourced from reference TRBV2 and TRBJ1-2, is EPEVTQTPSHQVTQMGQEVILRCVPISNHLYFYWYRQILGQKVEFLVSFYNNEISEKSEIFDDQFSVERPDGSNFTLKIRSTKLEDSAMYFCASSEGQGRYGYTFGSGTRLTVV.

This chain connects TRBV5-1 to TRBJ1-2, with D perhaps TRBD1 (5 bases). Trimming removed 3 bases at V and 4 bases at J, with 7 bases between. CDR1 and CDR2 (germline): SGHRS, YFSETQ. The CDR3 has 12 amino acids. The CDR3 reads CASSSQAYGYTF. The CDR3 coding sequence is TGCGCCAGCAGCTCACAGGCCTATGGCTACACCTTC.

This clone was seen a handful of times. The V gene is TRBV9, the J gene TRBJ2-1; D may be TRBD2 (6 bases). The CDR3 is 12 amino acids. CDR1 SGDLS and CDR2 YYNGEE come from the germline V gene. V was cut by 0 bases and J by 10 bases, with 8 bases left in between. The CDR3 is CASSVERGEQFF. The DNA for the CDR3 is TGTGCCAGCAGCGTAGAACGGGGGGAGCAGTTCTTC.

This sequence joins TRBV7-3 and TRBJ2-2; 12 positions agree with TRBD2. CDR3 size: 15 residues. The germline CDR1 and CDR2 sequences are SGHTA and FQGTGA. J lost 6 bases, V lost 4 bases, and 3 bases had no gene match. The CDR3, as DNA: TGTGCCAGCAGCTCGCTAGCGGGAGGGCCCGGGGAGCTGTTTTTT. Its translation: CASSSLAGGPGELFF. Drawing the rest from reference TRBV7-3 and TRBJ2-2, the complete variable domain is GAGVSQTPSNKVTEKGKYVELRCDPISGHTALYWYRQSLGQGPEFLIYFQGTGAADDSGLPNDRFFAVRPEGSVSTLKIQRTERGDSAVYLCASSSLAGGPGELFFGEGSRLTVL.

The chain joins TRBV11-2 to TRBJ2-7; perhaps TRBD2 as D (5 bases). V dropped 0 bases and J dropped 1 base, with 10 bases sitting between them. Germline-derived CDR1 and CDR2 are SGHAT and FQNNGV. The CDR3 is 15 residues long. Here the CDR3 reads CASSLDRGLSYEQYF. Here the CDR3 DNA reads TGTGCCAGCAGCTTAGATCGGGGATTATCCTACGAGCAGTACTTC. Filled out from reference TRBV11-2 and TRBJ2-7, the complete variable domain reads EAGVAQSPRYKIIEKRQSVAFWCNPISGHATLYWYQQILGQGPKLLIQFQNNGVVDDSQLPKDRFSAERLKGVDSTLKIQPAKLEDSAVYLCASSLDRGLSYEQYFGPGTRLTVT.

Regarding this clone: The sample holds other DNA sequences that translate to the same CDR3. The V and J genes are TRBV9 and TRBJ2-7; D remains ambiguous. Deletions cut 0 bases from V and 0 bases from J, with 7 bases between. Germline loops: CDR1 SGDLS, CDR2 YYNGEE. CDR3 length equals 14 residues. The CDR3 protein is CASSVVPSSYEQYF. The CDR3 nucleotides are TGTGCCAGCAGCGTAGTACCCAGCTCCTACGAGCAGTACTTC.

The genes are TRBV2 and TRBJ2-1; D may be TRBD2 (6 bases). The V and J ends lost 7 bases and 7 bases respectively, with 14 bases between them. CDR1 and CDR2 (germline): SNHLY, FYNNEI. The CDR3 runs to 13 residues. The CDR3 DNA reads TGTGCCAGCAATCCTAGTGGAGGGAATGAGCAGTTCTTC. Protein sequence: CASNPSGGNEQFF.

The J gene is TRBJ1-1, the V gene TRBV5-6; a weak D match, TRBD1 (6 bases). The CDR3 loop spans 16 amino acids. Trimming left V 1 base short and J 0 bases short, with 13 bases between. The germline CDR1 and CDR2 sequences are SGHDT and YYEEEE. The CDR3 DNA sequence: TGTGCCAGCAGCTTGATCGCAGGGGTTATGAACACTGAAGCTTTCTTT. It yields the protein CASSLIAGVMNTEAFF.

This clone appeared a few times. The V call is TRBV25-1, the J call TRBJ2-7; 14 positions agree with TRBD2. CDR1 and CDR2 (germline): MGHDK, SYGVNS. The CDR3 extends over 15 amino acids. The trim removed 3 bases at V and 7 bases at J, leaving 5 bases unmatched. In DNA, the CDR3 is TGTGCCAGCAGTGAGACGACTAGCGGGAGGGGTGAGCAGTACTTC. The encoded protein is CASSETTSGRGEQYF.

J is TRBJ2-5 and V is TRBV29-1; 7 positions agree with TRBD2. The CDR3 length is 15 residues. The V segment lost 4 bases and the J segment 1 base; nucleotides outside the gene matches: 9. Germline lookup yields CDR1 SQVTM and CDR2 ANQGSEA. The CDR3 DNA reads TGCAGCGTTGTTCACCCAGCGGGGAGCCAAGAGACCCAGTACTTC. It translates to CSVVHPAGSQETQYF.

The chain employs TRBV5-6 and TRBJ1-2; 9 nucleotides agree with TRBD1. The germline V gene encodes CDR1 SGHDT and CDR2 YYEEEE. The trim removed 2 bases at V and 8 bases at J, leaving 10 bases unmatched. The CDR3 totals 15 residues. CDR3 region: CASSLNRGLGGGYTF. The CDR3 nucleotides read TGTGCCAGCAGCTTAAACAGGGGGCTCGGAGGCGGCTACACCTTC.

The chain is built from TRBV28 and TRBJ1-1; D may be TRBD1 (6 bases). CDR1 and CDR2 from the germline V gene are MDHEN and SYDVKM. The CDR3 covers 18 residues. V was trimmed by 3 bases and J by 1 base, leaving 21 bases between them. The CDR3 DNA reads as TGTGCCAGCAGTTTTAGCACGATCCGGGACAACGCGAACACTGAAGCTTTCTTT. This sequence encodes CASSFSTIRDNANTEAFF.

The chain is built from TRBV27 and TRBJ1-2; D not certain. Deletions cut 6 bases from V and 5 bases from J, with 16 bases between. This CDR3 is built from 14 residues. Germline CDR1 MNHEY, CDR2 SMNVEV (reference sequence). The CDR3 sequence is CASRPQSGLYGYTF. CDR3 nucleotide sequence: TGTGCCAGCAGGCCTCAGTCGGGGTTGTATGGCTACACCTTC.

In this sample, this clone turned up once. The CDR3 sequence: CASPRGPTEAFF. The CDR3 coding sequence is TGTGCCTCGCCCCGCGGGCCCACTGAAGCTTTCTTT. The chain is built from TRBV30 and TRBJ1-1; D not resolved. The V gene lost 7 bases and the J gene lost 4 bases, with 13 bases spanning the gap. There are 12 residues in the CDR3. CDR1 and CDR2 from the germline V gene are GTSNPN and SVGIG (reference sequence).

J is TRBJ2-7 and V is TRBV5-1; TRBD1 is a possible D gene (6 bases). Germline V gene data show CDR1 as SGHRS and CDR2 as YFSETQ. The CDR3 consists of 14 residues. Between the trimmed V and J ends, which lost 0 bases and 0 bases, there was a span of 7 bases. The CDR3: CASSLGDTSYEQYF. In DNA form, the CDR3 reads TGCGCCAGCAGCTTGGGGGACACCTCCTACGAGCAGTACTTC.

This chain joins TRBV5-1 and TRBJ1-1; the match to TRBD1 covers 8 bases. After removal of 0 bases from V and 0 bases from J, the junction contained 7 bases not matched to a gene. CDR3 length: 17 residues. Germline CDR1 SGHRS, CDR2 YFSETQ. CDR3 bases: TGCGCCAGCAGCTTGGCGGCAGGGGGCCCCATGAACACTGAAGCTTTCTTT. It codes for CASSLAAGGPMNTEAFF.

The chain recombines TRBV7-8 with TRBJ2-2; tentative D call: TRBD2 (6 bases). Germline assignment: CDR1 SGHVS and CDR2 FQNEAQ. The CDR3 has 14 residues. Trimming took 1 base from V and 6 from J, leaving 9 bases between them. CDR3 DNA: TGTGCCAGCAGCTTAGTCGGGGGTTCCGGGGAGCTGTTTTTT. Protein sequence: CASSLVGGSGELFF.

The rearrangement uses TRBV28 and TRBJ2-7; D is uncertain. From germline, CDR1 is MDHEN and CDR2 SYDVKM. The CDR3 spans 12 residues. The germline V and J ends were trimmed by 8 bases and 6 bases, with 14 bases remaining between them. CDR3 amino acids: CASESSSGEQYF. The CDR3 DNA sequence: TGTGCCAGCGAGTCGTCGTCCGGCGAGCAGTACTTC.

V is TRBV5-4 and J is TRBJ2-7, with 8 bases fitting TRBD2. J gave up 5 bases and V 4 bases, and 11 bases lay outside the gene matches. The CDR3 is made up of 15 amino acids. Germline V gives CDR1 SGHNT, CDR2 YYREEE (reference sequence). The CDR3 here is CASSNPGTSSNEQYF. The CDR3 DNA sequence: TGTGCCAGCAGCAACCCCGGGACTAGTTCCAACGAGCAGTACTTC. The full variable domain, rest sourced from reference TRBV5-4 and TRBJ2-7, is ETGVTQSPTHLIKTRGQQVTLRCSSQSGHNTVSWYQQALGQGPQFIFQYYREEENGRGNFPPRFSGLQFPNYSSELNVNALELDDSALYLCASSNPGTSSNEQYFGPGTRLTVT.

V gene TRBV7-2 combines with J gene TRBJ2-2, with D perhaps matching TRBD1 (6 bases). V lost 5 bases and J lost 9, with 13 bases in between. The length of the CDR3 is 13 residues. CDR1 and CDR2 (germline): SGHTA, FQGNSA. The CDR3: CASSGYRERELFF. The CDR3 DNA is TGTGCCAGCAGCGGTTACAGGGAAAGGGAGCTGTTTTTT.

This clone was observed a few times. CDR3 sequence reads: CASSPGLAGANNEQFF. The DNA for the CDR3 is TGTGCCAGCTCACCTGGGCTAGCGGGCGCTAACAATGAGCAGTTCTTC. The chain joins TRBV18 to TRBJ2-1; 8 positions match TRBD2. J was trimmed by 5 bases and V by 3 bases; bases with no gene match: 9. The CDR3 is 16 amino acids. The V gene's germline CDR1 is KGHSH and CDR2 LQKENI. Supplemented by reference TRBV18 and TRBJ2-1, the full variable domain reads NAGVMQNPRHLVRRRGQEARLRCSPMKGHSHVYWYRQLPEEGLKFMVYLQKENIIDESGMPKERFSAEFPKEGPSILRIQQVVRGDSAAYFCASSPGLAGANNEQFFGPGTRLTVL.

The chain uses TRBV18 and TRBJ2-3, with no clear D. The V and J ends lost 4 bases and 6 bases respectively, with 11 bases between them. The V gene's germline CDR1 is KGHSH and CDR2 LQKENI. The CDR3 length is 13 residues. The CDR3 loop is CASSRTHSDTQYF. CDR3 coding DNA: TGTGCCAGCTCACGAACGCACTCCGATACGCAGTATTTT.